Below are 31 T cell receptor beta chains sequenced from a single sample in a study of glioma-infiltrating T cells. The iRepertoire nested amplicon-rescue multiplex PCR amplified TCR alpha and beta CDR3s from RNA. Each CDR3 protein is one row after TCRdb ran MiXCR on the multiplex PCR reads. The data contain 300,000 to 450,000 distinct CDR3 sequences, around 45% of them seen just once; the ten biggest clones take up around 12%. What was sequenced was glioma tissue, nonneoplastic brain tissue, or PBMCs (not recorded which). The receptors stem from a human donor with low-grade glioma or glioblastoma, undergoing nonglioma brain surgery, or in good health (not recorded which).

The chain combines TRBV3-1 with TRBJ2-7; TRBD2 agrees at 13 bases. The trim removed 4 bases at V and 2 bases at J, leaving 8 bases unmatched. Germline CDR1 is LGHDT and CDR2 is YNNKEL (reference sequence). This CDR3 spans 17 amino acids. CDR3 protein: CASSPSPTSGRTYEQYF. The DNA of the CDR3 is TGTGCCAGCAGCCCCTCCCCGACTAGCGGGAGGACCTACGAGCAGTACTTC.

V is TRBV7-9 and J is TRBJ1-1; 8 bases line up with TRBD1. CDR3 length: 15 residues. The trim removed 1 base at V and 2 bases at J, leaving 3 bases unmatched. Germline CDR1 is SEHNR and CDR2 is FQNEAQ (reference sequence). The CDR3 sequence: CASSLGQGANTEAFF. For the CDR3, the DNA is TGTGCCAGCAGCTTAGGGCAGGGGGCAAACACTGAAGCTTTCTTT.

This clonotype was observed many times. The J gene is TRBJ2-7, the V gene TRBV20-1; TRBD1 matches 9 bases. The CDR3 is 14 amino acids. Trimming at V came to 5 bases and at J to 1 base, leaving 6 bases not matched to a gene. The V gene's germline CDR1 is DFQATT and CDR2 SNEGSKA (reference sequence). The CDR3 reads CSAPGTGRSYEQYF. In nucleotides, the CDR3 is TGCAGTGCTCCAGGGACAGGGAGGTCCTACGAGCAGTACTTC.

This clonotype was detected only a few times. The chain employs TRBV4-1 and TRBJ2-1; D perhaps matches TRBD1 (5 bases). V lost 6 bases to trimming and J lost 0 bases, with 9 bases between them. This CDR3 spans 14 amino acids. Per the germline V gene, CDR1 is MGHRA and CDR2 is YSYEKL. CDR3 DNA: TGCGCCAGCAGTGTCAGGGACTCCTACAATGAGCAGTTCTTC. It is translated as CASSVRDSYNEQFF.

This clonotype has more than one count but fewer than ten. The chain carries TRBV6-2 or TRBV6-3 and TRBJ2-7; D not resolved. The CDR3 contains 16 residues. The germline CDR1 and CDR2 sequences are MNHEY and SVGEGT. Trimming cost V 7 bases and J 0 bases, with 19 bases left between them. The CDR3 bases are TGTGCCAGCAAAACTTCGTTCAGGCGGATCTCCTACGAGCAGTACTTC. Translated: CASKTSFRRISYEQYF.

There are many counts of this clonotype. J is TRBJ1-2 and V is TRBV20-1; 7 nucleotides agree with TRBD1. V shed 8 bases and J 8 bases; nucleotides not matched to a gene: 11. In germline, CDR1 is DFQATT, CDR2 SNEGSKA (reference sequence). The CDR3 loop spans 12 amino acids. The CDR3, as DNA: TGCAGTACCGGGGACAGCCGGTGGGGCTACACCTTC. This translates into CSTGDSRWGYTF.

This clonotype was seen ten or more times. V is TRBV12-3 or TRBV12-4 and J is TRBJ1-1, with no clear D. This CDR3 spans 14 amino acids. V lost 3 bases and J lost 1, with 9 bases in between. Here the CDR3 DNA reads TGTGCCAGCAGTTTTGGGAGGAGGAACACTGAAGCTTTCTTT. Its translation is CASSFGRRNTEAFF.

V and J are TRBV4-1 and TRBJ2-7; the D gene is possibly TRBD2 (6 bases). V was cut by 2 bases and J by 2 bases, with 16 bases left in between. Germline assignment: CDR1 MGHRA and CDR2 YSYEKL. This CDR3 spans 16 amino acids. CDR3 coding DNA: TGCGCCAGCAGCCAAACCCGCGGGACTCTAGCCTACGAGCAGTACTTC. It is translated as CASSQTRGTLAYEQYF.

As to this clonotype: A much larger clone sits a single nucleotide away, making a read error possible. J is TRBJ1-2 and V is TRBV6-9; D remains unclear. The CDR3 contains 14 residues. Germline values: CDR1 MNHGY, CDR2 SVAAGI. Here the CDR3 reads CPSSYSNSGPGYTF. The CDR3 DNA reads as TGTCCCAGCAGTTACTCGAACTCTGGGCCCGGCTACACCTTC.

In DNA form, the CDR3 reads TGCGCCAGCAGCCTAGACTGGCGGTCCGGGGAGACCCAGTACTTC. The encoded protein is CASSLDWRSGETQYF. V gene TRBV4-3 combines with J gene TRBJ2-5; D not resolved. CDR3 length: 15 residues. The germline V gene has CDR1 LGHNA and CDR2 YSLEER. The V and J ends lost 4 bases and 5 bases respectively, with 17 bases between them.

Comment on this clonotype: Being one base from a much bigger clone, this may be a read error. Since no conserved phenylalanine or tryptophan closes the CDR3, a read error is the likely cause. The rearrangement links TRBV6-2 or TRBV6-3 to TRBJ2-2, with D perhaps TRBD2 (6 bases). Trimming removed 6 bases from V and 8 bases from J, with 10 bases in between. This CDR3 has 12 amino acids. CDR1 and CDR2 from the germline V gene are MNHEY and SVGEGT. CDR3 protein: CASRMTRGELFL. CDR3 bases: TGTGCCAGCAGGATGACTAGGGGGGAGCTGTTTCTT.

The CDR3 DNA reads TGTGCCAGCAGTGAATTTTATCTAGCGGGATCCTACGAGCAGTACTTC. Protein: CASSEFYLAGSYEQYF. The chain recombines TRBV6-1 with TRBJ2-7; TRBD2 matches at 9 bases. V was clipped by 2 bases and J by 1 base; unmatched bases: 6. The V gene's germline CDR1 is MNHNS and CDR2 SASEGT. The CDR3 length is 16 residues.

The chain uses TRBV7-2 and TRBJ2-1; TRBD2 agrees at 9 bases. Trimming removed 5 bases from V and 1 base from J; junction bases left unmatched: 12. This CDR3 is built from 18 residues. Per the germline V gene, CDR1 is SGHTA and CDR2 is FQGNSA. The CDR3 coding sequence is TGTGCCAGCAGCCAAGATCTGGCGGGAGGGCCGTCCTACAATGAGCAGTTCTTC. Protein: CASSQDLAGGPSYNEQFF.

In its sample, this clonotype was seen many times. The chain couples TRBV27 to TRBJ1-5, with D possibly being TRBD1 (5 bases). The CDR3 runs to 15 residues. Trimming took 6 bases from V and 2 from J, leaving 14 bases between them. CDR1 is MNHEY, CDR2 SMNVEV, per germline (reference sequence). This chain's CDR3 is CASRIWGEGNQPQHF. In nucleotides, the CDR3 is TGTGCCAGCAGGATATGGGGGGAAGGCAATCAGCCCCAGCATTTT.

This clonotype was detected a few times. The chain has TRBV4-2 and TRBJ2-1; 16 positions agree with TRBD2. The V segment lost 0 bases and the J segment 16 bases; nucleotides outside the gene matches: 12. In germline, CDR1 is LGHNA, CDR2 YNFKEQ. CDR3 size: 17 residues. CDR3 amino acids: CASSQDPGLAGGRSVFF. In nucleotides, the CDR3 is TGTGCCAGCAGCCAAGATCCGGGACTAGCGGGGGGGCGTTCTGTTTTCTTC.

About this clonotype itself: A junction boundary mismatches the germline segment, possibly from a read error. The gene calls are TRBV11-1 and TRBJ1-4; D unclear. Germline lookup yields CDR1 SGHAT and CDR2 FQDESV (reference sequence). The CDR3 runs 16 residues. DNA for the CDR3: TGTGCCAGCACCCTCCCCGGCGAAGCAACTGATGAAAAACTGTTTTTT. Translated: CASTLPGEATDEKLFF.

There are many counts of this clonotype. J is TRBJ1-5 and V is TRBV28; 8 bases are shared with TRBD1. CDR1 MDHEN and CDR2 SYDVKM come from the germline V gene. V shed 10 bases, J shed 6 bases, and the junction held 5 bases outside the gene matches. CDR3 length equals 12 residues. Here the CDR3 DNA reads TGTGCCACCTACGACAGGGGTCAGCCCCAGCATTTT. As protein: CATYDRGQPQHF.

This clonotype was seen ten or more times. J is TRBJ2-7 and V is TRBV27; D remains ambiguous. The CDR3 totals 14 residues. The V gene's germline CDR1 is MNHEY and CDR2 SMNVEV (reference sequence). Trimming took off 0 bases at V and 1 base at J, with 7 bases between the two ends. CDR3 in DNA: TGTGCCAGCAGTTTATCTCCGGGTTCCTACGAGCAGTACTTC. Translation gives CASSLSPGSYEQYF.

As concerns this clonotype: Given a much more abundant clone one base away, this may be a read error. This sequence joins TRBV7-9 and TRBJ2-1; D ambiguous. This CDR3 has 11 residues. Germline lookup yields CDR1 SEHNR and CDR2 FQNEAQ (reference sequence). The CDR3 reads CASSLTTEQLF. The CDR3 DNA is TGTGCCAGCAGCTTAACCACTGAGCAGTTATTC.

This clonotype turned up a few times. The V gene is TRBV27, the J gene TRBJ2-1; 8 bases fit TRBD2. Trimming removed 5 bases from V and 8 bases from J; junction bases left unmatched: 8. Germline V gene sequence: CDR1 MNHEY, CDR2 SMNVEV (reference sequence). This CDR3 is 14 amino acids long. CDR3 protein: CASSRRTSYDEQFF. The CDR3 bases are TGTGCCAGCAGTAGAAGGACTAGCTATGATGAGCAGTTCTTC.

Notes on this clonotype: A much larger clone differs from this one at a single base, so this may be a read error. The genes are TRBV27 and TRBJ1-6, with D unresolved. Germline V gives CDR1 MNHEY, CDR2 SMNVEV (reference sequence). V shed 5 bases and J shed 11 bases, with 16 bases lying between them. This CDR3 has 14 amino acids. The CDR3 DNA reads TGTGCCAGCAGTCCCTGGATCGCGGGTCCACCCCTCCACTTT. This codes for CASSPWIAGPPLHF.

The V gene is TRBV28, the J gene TRBJ1-2, with D possibly being TRBD1 (5 bases). The CDR3 runs 13 residues. Germline values: CDR1 MDHEN, CDR2 SYDVKM. Trimming stripped 3 bases from V and 6 bases from J, with 11 bases between. The CDR3 sequence: CASSFREKDGYTF. The CDR3 nucleotides are TGTGCCAGCAGTTTCAGGGAAAAGGATGGCTACACCTTC.

This clonotype was picked up many times. The J gene is TRBJ2-7, the V gene TRBV27; tentative D call: TRBD2 (5 bases). The CDR3 sequence is 14 residues long. Germline lookup yields CDR1 MNHEY and CDR2 SMNVEV (reference sequence). The V end lost 5 bases, the J end lost 0 bases, and 11 bases lay between the germline ends. CDR3 DNA: TGTGCCAGCAGTCCGGGGATCCACTCCTACGAGCAGTACTTC. Its protein product is CASSPGIHSYEQYF.

This clonotype showed up many times. The chain has TRBV20-1 and TRBJ1-2, with 7 bases identical to TRBD1. The CDR3 has 13 residues. With V trimmed by 6 bases and J by 3 bases, 7 bases remained unmatched. Germline assignment: CDR1 DFQATT and CDR2 SNEGSKA (reference sequence). The CDR3 region is CSAPDRTDYGYTF. The CDR3 DNA follows: TGCAGTGCCCCGGACAGGACTGACTATGGCTACACCTTC.

The V gene is TRBV7-2, the J gene TRBJ2-7, with 15 nucleotides matching TRBD2. CDR1 and CDR2 (germline): SGHTA, FQGNSA. The CDR3 is 18 residues long. The V segment lost 1 base and the J segment 2 bases; nucleotides outside the gene matches: 6. CDR3 bases: TGTGCCAGCAGCTTAGTTGGACTAGCGGGAGGGCCTCCCTACGAGCAGTACTTC. Translated, it gives CASSLVGLAGGPPYEQYF.

The chain uses TRBV12-3 or TRBV12-4 and TRBJ2-2; 8 bases align to TRBD1. The junction had 3 bases not matched to a gene; V was cut back by 8 bases and J by 4 bases. The CDR3 has 13 amino acids. CDR3 nucleotides: TGTGCCAGCCAGGGGGCTAGCACCGGGGAGCTGTTTTTT. Its translation is CASQGASTGELFF.

Of note for this clonotype: A much bigger clone sits one base away, suggesting this may be a read error. V and J are TRBV12-3 or TRBV12-4 and TRBJ2-3; 13 nucleotides match TRBD2. The CDR3 extends over 16 amino acids. With V trimmed by 6 bases and J by 2 bases, 5 bases remained unmatched. The chain's CDR3 is CASSPGLAGFTDTQYF. DNA for the CDR3: TGTGCCAGCAGCCCGGGACTAGCGGGATTCACAGATACGCAGTATTTT.

The CDR3 region has the DNA TGCGCCAGCAGCTTGGGAGCTAGCGGGGGCCAAGAGACCCAGTACTTC. Translated, it gives CASSLGASGGQETQYF. The rearrangement links TRBV5-1 to TRBJ2-5; 10 positions agree with TRBD2. The ends lost 0 bases at V and 1 base at J; junction bases unmatched: 3. The V gene's germline CDR1 is SGHRS and CDR2 YFSETQ. The CDR3 loop spans 16 amino acids. Full variable domain (rest looked up from reference TRBV5-1 and TRBJ2-5): KAGVTQTPRYLIKTRGQQVTLSCSPISGHRSVSWYQQTPGQGLQFLFEYFSETQRNKGNFPGRFSGRQFSNSRSEMNVSTLELGDSALYLCASSLGASGGQETQYFGPGTRLLVL.

This clonotype showed up just a few times. This chain joins TRBV10-3 and TRBJ2-1; the D gene could be TRBD1 or TRBD2 (6 bases each). Germline CDR1 is ENHRY and CDR2 is SYGVKD. The germline V and J ends were trimmed by 8 bases and 7 bases, with 18 bases remaining between them. This CDR3 has 14 amino acids. The CDR3 nucleotides are TGTGCCATCGAAGGGAACGTAGGGGGGAATGAGCAGTTCTTC. Its protein product is CAIEGNVGGNEQFF.

V usage is TRBV29-1 and J usage is TRBJ2-3, with 12 bases lining up with TRBD1. V lost 5 bases to trimming and J lost 6 bases; unmatched junction nucleotides: 9. CDR3 size: 15 residues. Looked up from germline, CDR1 is SQVTM and CDR2 is ANQGSEA. The CDR3 DNA follows: TGCAGCGTTAAAACGGGACAGGGGGCGCAGGATACGCAGTATTTT. It is translated as CSVKTGQGAQDTQYF.

This clonotype was counted at least ten times. The chain has TRBV28 and TRBJ2-2; D is ambiguous. The CDR3 loop spans 12 amino acids. The V end lost 5 bases, the J end lost 7 bases, and 8 bases lay between the germline ends. Germline V lookup: CDR1 MDHEN, CDR2 SYDVKM. The CDR3 DNA follows: TGTGCCAGCAGTCTAAGCAGCGGGGAGCTGTTTTTT. Protein sequence: CASSLSSGELFF. Variable domain in full (rest from reference TRBV28 and TRBJ2-2): DVKVTQSSRYLVKRTGEKVFLECVQDMDHENMFWYRQDPGLGLRLIYFSYDVKMKEKGDIPEGYSVSREKKERFSLILESASTNQTSMYLCASSLSSGELFFGEGSRLTVL.